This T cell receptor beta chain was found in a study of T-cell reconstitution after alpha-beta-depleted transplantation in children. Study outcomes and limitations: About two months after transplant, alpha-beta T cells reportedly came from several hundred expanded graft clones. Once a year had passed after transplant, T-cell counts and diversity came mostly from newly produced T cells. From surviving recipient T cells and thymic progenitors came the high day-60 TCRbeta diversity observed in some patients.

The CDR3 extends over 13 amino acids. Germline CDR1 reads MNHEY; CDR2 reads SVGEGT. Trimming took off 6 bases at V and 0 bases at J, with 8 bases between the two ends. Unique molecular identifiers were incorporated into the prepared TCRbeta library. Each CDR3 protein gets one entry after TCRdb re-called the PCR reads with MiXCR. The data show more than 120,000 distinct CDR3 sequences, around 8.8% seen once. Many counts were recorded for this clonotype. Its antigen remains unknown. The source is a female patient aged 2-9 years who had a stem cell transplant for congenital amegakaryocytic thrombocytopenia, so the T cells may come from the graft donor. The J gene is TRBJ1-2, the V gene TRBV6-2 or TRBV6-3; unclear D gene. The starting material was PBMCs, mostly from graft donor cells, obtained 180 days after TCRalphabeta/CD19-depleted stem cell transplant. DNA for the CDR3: TGTGCCAGCAGGCGAGGGACTAACTATGGCTACACCTTC. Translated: CASRRGTNYGYTF.